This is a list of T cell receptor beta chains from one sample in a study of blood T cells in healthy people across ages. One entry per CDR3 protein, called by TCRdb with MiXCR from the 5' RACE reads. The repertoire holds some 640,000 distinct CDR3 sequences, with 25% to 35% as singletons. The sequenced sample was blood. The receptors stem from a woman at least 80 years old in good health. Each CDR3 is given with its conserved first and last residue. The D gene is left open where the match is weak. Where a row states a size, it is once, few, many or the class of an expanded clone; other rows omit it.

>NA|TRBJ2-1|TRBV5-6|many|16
CASSLEVARSYNEQFF
TGTGCCAGCAGCTTGGAGGTAGCCAGGTCCTACAATGAGCAGTTCTTC
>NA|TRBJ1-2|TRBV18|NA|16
CASSPLGHRSNYGYTF
TGTGCCAGCTCGCCACTTGGTCACCGTTCCAACTATGGCTACACCTTC
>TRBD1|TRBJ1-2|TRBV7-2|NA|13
CARLTGGNYGYTF
TGTGCCAGATTGACAGGGGGGAACTATGGCTACACCTTC
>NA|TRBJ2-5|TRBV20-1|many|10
CSAREVTQYF
TGCAGTGCTAGAGAGGTGACCCAGTACTTC
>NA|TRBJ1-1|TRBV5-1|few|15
CASSLEPGGDTEAFF
TGCGCCAGCAGCTTGGAGCCGGGGGGGGACACTGAAGCTTTCTTT
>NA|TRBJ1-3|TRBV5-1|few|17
CASSLDGGISSGNTIYF
TGCGCCAGCAGCTTGGATGGAGGGATTAGCTCTGGAAACACCATATATTTT
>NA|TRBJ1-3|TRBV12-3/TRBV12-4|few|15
CASSLGLQTGNTIYF
TGTGCCAGCAGTTTAGGTCTACAGACTGGAAACACCATATATTTT
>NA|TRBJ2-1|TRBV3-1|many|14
CASSQAGYSNEQFF
TGTGCCAGCAGCCAAGCTGGCTACTCCAATGAGCAGTTCTTC
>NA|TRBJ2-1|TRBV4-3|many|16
CASSQRPGGPNNEQFF
TGCGCCAGCAGCCAACGTCCCGGGGGGCCTAACAATGAGCAGTTCTTC
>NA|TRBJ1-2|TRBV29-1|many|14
CSVRSSGQDYGYTF
TGCAGCGTTCGGTCGTCAGGGCAAGACTATGGCTACACCTTC
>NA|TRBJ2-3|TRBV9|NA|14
CAGSVGSSTDTQYF
TGTGCCGGCAGCGTAGGGAGCAGCACAGATACGCAGTATTTT
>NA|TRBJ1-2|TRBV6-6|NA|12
CASSPTGYGYTF
TGTGCCAGCAGCCCCACAGGGTACGGCTACACCTTC
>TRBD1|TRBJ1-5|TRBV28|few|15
CASSPGQLYNQPQHF
TGTGCCAGCAGTCCGGGACAGCTTTACAATCAGCCCCAGCATTTT
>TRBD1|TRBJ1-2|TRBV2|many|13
CASSPDRGLGYTF
TGTGCCAGCAGCCCGGACAGGGGGCTAGGCTACACCTTC
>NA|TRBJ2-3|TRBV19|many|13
CASSIDGTDTQYF
TGTGCCAGTAGTATCGACGGCACAGATACGCAGTATTTT
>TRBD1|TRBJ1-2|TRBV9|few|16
CASEPGQGAQGYGYTF
TGTGCCAGCGAGCCGGGACAGGGGGCGCAAGGCTATGGCTACACCTTC
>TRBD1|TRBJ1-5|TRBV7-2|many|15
CASSRGQGARQPQHF
TGTGCCAGCAGCCGTGGACAGGGGGCGCGACAGCCCCAGCATTTT
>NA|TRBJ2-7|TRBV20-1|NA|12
CSARVGRYEQYF
TGCAGTGCTAGAGTCGGGAGATACGAGCAGTACTTC
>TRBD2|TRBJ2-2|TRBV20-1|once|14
CSADRASGTGELFF
TGCAGTGCCGACCGGGCTAGCGGAACCGGGGAGCTGTTTTTT
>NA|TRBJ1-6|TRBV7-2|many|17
CASSLGFGGTLNSPLHF
TGTGCCAGCAGCTTAGGTTTTGGCGGTACTCTTAATTCACCCCTCCACTTT
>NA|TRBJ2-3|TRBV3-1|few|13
CASSQGVRDTQYF
TGTGCCAGCAGCCAAGGGGTTAGGGATACGCAGTATTTT
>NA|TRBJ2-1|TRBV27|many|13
CASSFLGEGEQFF
TGTGCCAGCAGTTTCTTAGGGGAAGGGGAGCAGTTCTTC
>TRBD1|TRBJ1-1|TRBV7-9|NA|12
CASSWTGAEAFF
TGTGCCAGCAGCTGGACAGGGGCCGAAGCTTTCTTT
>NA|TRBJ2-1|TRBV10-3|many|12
CAISEAGDHQFF
TGTGCCATCAGTGAGGCTGGAGATCACCAGTTCTTC
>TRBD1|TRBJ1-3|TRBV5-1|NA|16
CASSSGQTGSGNTIYF
TGCGCCAGCAGCTCAGGACAGACAGGGTCTGGAAACACCATATATTTT
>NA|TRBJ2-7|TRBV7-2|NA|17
CASSLALWLGATYEQYF
TGTGCCAGCAGCTTAGCCTTATGGCTAGGCGCGACCTACGAGCAGTACTTC
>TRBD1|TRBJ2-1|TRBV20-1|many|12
CSARPQGHEQFF
TGCAGTGCACGACCACAGGGGCACGAGCAGTTCTTC
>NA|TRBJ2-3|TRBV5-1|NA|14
CASGLEGRADTQYF
TGCGCCAGCGGCTTGGAGGGCCGCGCAGATACGCAGTATTTT
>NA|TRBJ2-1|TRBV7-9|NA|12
CASGIQGDEQFF
TGTGCCAGCGGCATACAGGGCGATGAGCAGTTCTTC
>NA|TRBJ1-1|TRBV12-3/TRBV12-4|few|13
CASSLIGSSEAFF
TGTGCCAGCAGTTTAATAGGGTCCTCTGAAGCTTTCTTT
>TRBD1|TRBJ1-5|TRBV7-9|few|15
CASSLGQGIGQPQHF
TGTGCCAGCAGCCTGGGACAGGGAATAGGGCAGCCCCAGCATTTT
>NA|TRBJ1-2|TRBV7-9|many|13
CASSPRPGYGYTF
TGTGCCAGCAGCCCTCGCCCGGGCTATGGCTACACCTTC
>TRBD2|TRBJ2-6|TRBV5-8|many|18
CASSLGLAGGSGANVLTF
TGTGCCAGCAGCTTGGGACTAGCGGGGGGATCTGGGGCCAACGTCCTGACTTTC
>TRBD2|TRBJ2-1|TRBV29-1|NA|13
CSVWTSGSGMRFF
TGCAGCGTGTGGACTAGCGGGAGTGGGATGAGGTTCTTC
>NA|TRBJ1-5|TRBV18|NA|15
CASSEQGGTLQPQHF
TGTGCCAGCTCTGAACAGGGAGGGACGTTACAGCCCCAGCATTTT
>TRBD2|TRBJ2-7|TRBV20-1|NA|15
CSARVAGYSYNEQYF
TGCAGTGCTAGGGTAGCGGGGTACTCCTACAATGAGCAGTACTTC
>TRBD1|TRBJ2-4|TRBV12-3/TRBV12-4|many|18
CASHRGGQGLFGKNIQYF
TGTGCCAGTCATAGGGGGGGACAGGGATTGTTCGGCAAAAACATTCAGTACTTC
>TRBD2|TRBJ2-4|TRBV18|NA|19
CASSPAGGSPDLAKNIQYF
TGTGCCAGCTCACCCGCGGGGGGCAGTCCAGATCTAGCCAAAAACATTCAGTACTTC
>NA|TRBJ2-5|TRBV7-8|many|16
CASISTRRVFRETQYF
TGTGCCAGCATTTCCACGCGGAGGGTATTTCGAGAGACCCAGTACTTC
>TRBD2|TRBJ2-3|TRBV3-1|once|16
CASSSRAAGYTDTQYF
TGTGCCAGCAGCTCGCGAGCAGCGGGGTACACAGATACGCAGTATTTT
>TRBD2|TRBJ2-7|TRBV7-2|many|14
CASSLVLGGYEQYF
TGTGCCAGCAGCTTAGTTCTCGGGGGGTACGAGCAGTACTTC
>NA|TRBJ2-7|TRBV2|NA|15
CASSHRDRRAYEQYF
TGTGCCAGCAGCCACCGGGACCGAAGGGCCTACGAGCAGTACTTC
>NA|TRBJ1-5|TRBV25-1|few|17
CASSGRGGRGGNQPQHF
TGTGCCAGCAGTGGTAGAGGCGGCAGGGGAGGCAATCAGCCCCAGCATTTT
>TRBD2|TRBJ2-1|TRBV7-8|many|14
CASSWTSSWNEQFF
TGTGCCAGCAGCTGGACTAGCTCTTGGAATGAGCAGTTCTTC
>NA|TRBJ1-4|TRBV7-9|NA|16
CASSLDSSQAGEKLFF
TGTGCCAGCAGCTTAGATTCCTCTCAGGCTGGTGAAAAACTGTTTTTT
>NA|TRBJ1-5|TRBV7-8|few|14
CASSCRGGDQPQHF
TGTGCCAGCAGCTGTAGGGGTGGAGATCAGCCCCAGCATTTT
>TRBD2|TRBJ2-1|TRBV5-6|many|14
CASSLGTSSYEQFF
TGTGCCAGCAGCCTCGGGACTAGTAGCTATGAGCAGTTCTTC
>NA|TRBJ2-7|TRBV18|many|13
CASSPGGQYEQYF
TGTGCCAGCTCACCAGGGGGGCAGTACGAGCAGTACTTC
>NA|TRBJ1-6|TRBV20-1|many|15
CSARDLAGSNSPLHF
TGCAGTGCTAGAGATCTGGCAGGGTCAAATTCACCCCTCCACTTT
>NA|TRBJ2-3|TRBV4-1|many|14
CASSTDTSTDTQYF
TGCGCCAGCAGCACCGATACTAGCACAGATACGCAGTATTTT
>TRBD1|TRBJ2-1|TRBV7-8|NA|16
CASSLVSQGARNEQFF
TGTGCCAGCAGCTTAGTCAGTCAGGGGGCCCGAAATGAGCAGTTCTTC
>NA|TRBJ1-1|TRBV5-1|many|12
CASSPQGKLAFF
TGCGCCAGCAGCCCCCAGGGGAAGTTGGCTTTCTTT
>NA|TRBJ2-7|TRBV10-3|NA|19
CAIGEEGVTGKGWPYEQYF
TGTGCCATCGGTGAGGAGGGGGTGACGGGCAAGGGGTGGCCCTACGAGCAGTACTTC
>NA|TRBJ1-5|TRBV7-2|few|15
CASSLGGARNQPQHF
TGTGCCAGCAGCTTAGGCGGGGCCCGCAATCAGCCCCAGCATTTT
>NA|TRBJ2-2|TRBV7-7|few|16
CASSSGIGQNTGELFF
TGTGCCAGCAGCTCGGGAATTGGGCAGAACACCGGGGAGCTGTTTTTT
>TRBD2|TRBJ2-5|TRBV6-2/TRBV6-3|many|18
CASSYEPPLAGGGETQYF
TGTGCCAGCAGTTACGAGCCCCCACTAGCGGGGGGAGGGGAGACCCAGTACTTC
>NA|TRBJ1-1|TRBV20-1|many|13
CSVSSAMNTEAFF
TGCAGTGTCAGTAGTGCAATGAACACTGAAGCTTTCTTT
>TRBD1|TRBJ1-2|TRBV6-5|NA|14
CAGSAGTAAGGYTF
TGTGCCGGCAGCGCAGGGACAGCCGCGGGGGGCTACACCTTC